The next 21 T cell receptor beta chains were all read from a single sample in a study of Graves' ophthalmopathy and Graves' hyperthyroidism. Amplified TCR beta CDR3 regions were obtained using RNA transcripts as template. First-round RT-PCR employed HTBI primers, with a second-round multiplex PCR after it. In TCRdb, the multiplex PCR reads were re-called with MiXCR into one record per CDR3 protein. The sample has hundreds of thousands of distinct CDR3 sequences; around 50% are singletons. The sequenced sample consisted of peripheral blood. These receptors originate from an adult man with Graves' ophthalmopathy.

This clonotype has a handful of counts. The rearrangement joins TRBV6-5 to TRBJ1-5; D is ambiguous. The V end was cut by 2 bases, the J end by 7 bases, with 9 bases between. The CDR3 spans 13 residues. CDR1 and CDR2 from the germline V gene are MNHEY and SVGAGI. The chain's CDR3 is CASSYRLQQPQHF. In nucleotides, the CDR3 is TGTGCCAGCAGTTACCGCCTCCAGCAGCCCCAGCATTTT.

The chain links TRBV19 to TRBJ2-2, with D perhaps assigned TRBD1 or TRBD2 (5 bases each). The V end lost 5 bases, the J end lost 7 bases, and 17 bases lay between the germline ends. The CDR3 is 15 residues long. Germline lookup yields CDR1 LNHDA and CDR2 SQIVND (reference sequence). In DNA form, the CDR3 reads TGTGCCAGTAGTCTACGACAGTTTAGCGACGGGGAGCTGTTTTTT. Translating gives CASSLRQFSDGELFF.

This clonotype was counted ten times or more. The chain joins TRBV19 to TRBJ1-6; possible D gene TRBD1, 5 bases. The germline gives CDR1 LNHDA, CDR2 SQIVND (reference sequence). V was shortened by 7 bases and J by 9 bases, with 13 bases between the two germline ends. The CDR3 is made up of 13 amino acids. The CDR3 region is CASTRRGASPLHF. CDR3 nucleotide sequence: TGTGCCAGTACAAGAAGGGGAGCTTCACCCCTCCACTTT.

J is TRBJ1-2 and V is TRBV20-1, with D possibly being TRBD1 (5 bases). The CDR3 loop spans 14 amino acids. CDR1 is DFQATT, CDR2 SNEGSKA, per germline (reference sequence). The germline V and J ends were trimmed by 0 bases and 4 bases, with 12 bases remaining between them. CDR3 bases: TGCAGTGCTAGAGATCAGGGAGCGGGCTATGGCTACACCTTC. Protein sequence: CSARDQGAGYGYTF.

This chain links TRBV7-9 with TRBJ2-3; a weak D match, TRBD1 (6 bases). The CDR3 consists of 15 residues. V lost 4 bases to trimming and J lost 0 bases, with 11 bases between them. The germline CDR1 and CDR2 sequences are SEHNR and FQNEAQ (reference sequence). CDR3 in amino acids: CASSSKGVSTDTQYF. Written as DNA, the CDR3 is TGTGCCAGCAGCTCGAAGGGGGTGAGCACAGATACGCAGTATTTT.

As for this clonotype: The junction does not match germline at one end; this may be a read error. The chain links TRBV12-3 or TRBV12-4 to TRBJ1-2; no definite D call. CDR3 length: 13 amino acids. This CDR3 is CASTLGPNYGYTF. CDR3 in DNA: TGTGCCAGCACTTTAGGGCCAAACTATGGCTACACCTTC.

CDR3 amino acids: CASSDQGWGETQYF. The CDR3 DNA reads as TGCGCCAGCAGTGACCAGGGGTGGGGGGAGACCCAGTACTTC. V gene TRBV10-2 combines with J gene TRBJ2-5, with D perhaps matching TRBD1 (6 bases). Germline CDR1 WSHSY, CDR2 SAAADI. The CDR3 has 14 amino acids. V dropped 3 bases and J dropped 5 bases, with 13 bases sitting between them.

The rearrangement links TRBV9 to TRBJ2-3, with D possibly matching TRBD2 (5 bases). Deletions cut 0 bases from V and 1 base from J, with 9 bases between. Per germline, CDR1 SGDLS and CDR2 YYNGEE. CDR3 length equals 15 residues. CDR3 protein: CASSVGSGRTDTQYF. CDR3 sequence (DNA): TGTGCCAGCAGCGTAGGAAGCGGACGCACAGATACGCAGTATTTT.

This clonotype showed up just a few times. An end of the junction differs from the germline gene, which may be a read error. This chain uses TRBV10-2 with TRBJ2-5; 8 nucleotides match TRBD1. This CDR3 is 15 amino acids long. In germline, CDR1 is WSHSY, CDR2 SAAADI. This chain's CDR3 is CASSSKGQVPGTQYF. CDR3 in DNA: TGTGCCAGCAGTTCAAAGGGACAGGTCCCAGGGACCCAGTACTTC.

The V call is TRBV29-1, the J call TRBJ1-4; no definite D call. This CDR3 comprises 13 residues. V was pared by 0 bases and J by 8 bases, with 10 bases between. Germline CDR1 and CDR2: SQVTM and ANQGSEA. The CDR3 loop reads CSVEDPREEKLFF. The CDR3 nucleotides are TGCAGCGTTGAAGACCCGCGGGAAGAAAAACTGTTTTTT.

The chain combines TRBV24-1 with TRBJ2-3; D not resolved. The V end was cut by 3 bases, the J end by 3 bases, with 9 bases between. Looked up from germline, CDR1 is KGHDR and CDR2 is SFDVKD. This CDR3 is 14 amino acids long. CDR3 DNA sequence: TGTGCCACCAGTGATCCCGGACGGACAGATACGCAGTATTTT. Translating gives CATSDPGRTDTQYF.

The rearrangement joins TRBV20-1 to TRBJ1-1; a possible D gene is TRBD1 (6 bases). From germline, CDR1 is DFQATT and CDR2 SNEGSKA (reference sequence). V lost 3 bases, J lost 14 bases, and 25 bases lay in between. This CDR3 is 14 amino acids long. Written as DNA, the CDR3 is TGCAGTGCTAGGGAGCGGGGGGCCGATAATGAGCAGTTCTTT. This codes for CSARERGADNEQFF.

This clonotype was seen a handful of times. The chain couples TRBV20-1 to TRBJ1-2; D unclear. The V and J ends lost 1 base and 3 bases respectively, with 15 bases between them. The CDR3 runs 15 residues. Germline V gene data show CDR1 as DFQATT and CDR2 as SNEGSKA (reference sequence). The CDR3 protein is CSARGGGPGDYGYTF. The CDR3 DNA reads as TGCAGTGCTAGAGGGGGAGGACCAGGTGACTATGGCTACACCTTC.

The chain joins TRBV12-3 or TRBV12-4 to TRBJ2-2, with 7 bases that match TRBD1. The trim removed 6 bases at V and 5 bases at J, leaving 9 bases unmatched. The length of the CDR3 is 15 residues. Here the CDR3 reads CASRAGTVRTGELFF. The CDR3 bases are TGTGCCAGCAGAGCAGGGACAGTGAGAACCGGGGAGCTGTTTTTT.

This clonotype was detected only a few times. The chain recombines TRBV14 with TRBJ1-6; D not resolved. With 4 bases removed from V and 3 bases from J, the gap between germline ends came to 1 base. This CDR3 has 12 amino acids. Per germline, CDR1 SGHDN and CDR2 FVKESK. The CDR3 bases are TGTGCCAGCAGCCGCTATAATTCACCCCTCCACTTT. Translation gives CASSRYNSPLHF.

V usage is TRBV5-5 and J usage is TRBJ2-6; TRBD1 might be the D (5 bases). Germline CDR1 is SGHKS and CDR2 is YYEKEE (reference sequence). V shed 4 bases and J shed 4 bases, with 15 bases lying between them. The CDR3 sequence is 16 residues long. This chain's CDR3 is CASSQPQGPGANVLTF. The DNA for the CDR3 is TGTGCCAGCAGCCAACCCCAGGGTCCCGGGGCCAACGTCCTGACTTTC. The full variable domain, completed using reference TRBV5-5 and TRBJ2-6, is DAGVTQSPTHLIKTRGQQVTLRCSPISGHKSVSWYQQVLGQGPQFIFQYYEKEERGRGNFPDRFSARQFPNYSSELNVNALLLGDSALYLCASSQPQGPGANVLTFGAGSRLTVL.

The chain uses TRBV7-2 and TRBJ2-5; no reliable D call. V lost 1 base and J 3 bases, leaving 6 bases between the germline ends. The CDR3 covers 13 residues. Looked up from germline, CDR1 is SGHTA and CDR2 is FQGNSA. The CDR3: CASSLGGKETQYF. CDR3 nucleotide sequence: TGTGCCAGCAGCTTAGGGGGAAAAGAGACCCAGTACTTC.

CDR3 sequence: CASRTGGIRYNEQFF. The CDR3 DNA reads TGTGCCAGTAGGACAGGGGGAATACGTTACAATGAGCAGTTCTTC. The gene calls are TRBV19 and TRBJ2-1, with 9 bases matching TRBD1. Germline V gives CDR1 LNHDA, CDR2 SQIVND (reference sequence). Trimming at V came to 6 bases and at J to 4 bases, leaving 7 bases not matched to a gene. This CDR3 comprises 15 residues.

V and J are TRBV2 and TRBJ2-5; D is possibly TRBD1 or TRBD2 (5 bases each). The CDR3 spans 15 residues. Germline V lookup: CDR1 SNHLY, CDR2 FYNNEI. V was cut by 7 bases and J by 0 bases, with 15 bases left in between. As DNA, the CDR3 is TGTGCCAGCACCCCGGGGCCGACGTACCAAGAGACCCAGTACTTC. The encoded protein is CASTPGPTYQETQYF. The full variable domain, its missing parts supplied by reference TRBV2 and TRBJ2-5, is EPEVTQTPSHQVTQMGQEVILRCVPISNHLYFYWYRQILGQKVEFLVSFYNNEISEKSEIFDDQFSVERPDGSNFTLKIRSTKLEDSAMYFCASTPGPTYQETQYFGPGTRLLVL.

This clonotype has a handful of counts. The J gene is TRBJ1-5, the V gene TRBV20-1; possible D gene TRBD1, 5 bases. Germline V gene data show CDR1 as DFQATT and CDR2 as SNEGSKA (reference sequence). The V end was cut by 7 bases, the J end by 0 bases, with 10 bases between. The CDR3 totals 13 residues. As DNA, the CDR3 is TGCAGTGTTGCACAGGATAGCAATCAGCCCCAGCATTTT. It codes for CSVAQDSNQPQHF.

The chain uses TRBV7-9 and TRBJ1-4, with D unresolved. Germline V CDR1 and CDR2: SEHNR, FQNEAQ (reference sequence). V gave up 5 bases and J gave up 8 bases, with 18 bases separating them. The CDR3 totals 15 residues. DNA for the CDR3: TGTGCCAGCAGCCCACGAGGGATTGCGAGGGAAAAACTGTTTTTT. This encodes CASSPRGIAREKLFF.